The 2 T cell receptor beta chains given below trace back to one sample, sequenced in a study of response to subunit inactivated influenza vaccine. MiXCR, run by TCRdb on the RT-PCR reads, gives a single entry per CDR3 protein. The table has roughly 540,000 distinct CDR3 sequences, roughly a quarter seen once. This same sample was also taken into another study, of T cells expressing NK-cell markers. From that second work: The authors made TCR beta cDNA libraries by 5'RACE template switching. This switching added a universal primer site and UMIs.

This specimen was CD4+ T cells sorted from PBMCs, taken 11 to 12 days after vaccination. The receptors were sampled from a man in his fifties or sixties who received an inactivated influenza vaccine.

This clonotype was seen only a few times. The rearrangement joins TRBV9 to TRBJ2-1; 8 positions match TRBD2. V shed 4 bases, J shed 8 bases, and the junction held 11 bases outside the gene matches. The CDR3 is 15 residues long. Per germline, CDR1 SGDLS and CDR2 YYNGEE. The CDR3 DNA reads as TGTGCCAGCAGCCGCGCCGGGGGGGCACTAGATGAGCAGTTCTTC. It specifies CASSRAGGALDEQFF.

The V gene is TRBV10-3, the J gene TRBJ2-5; the match to TRBD1 covers 7 bases. CDR1 is ENHRY and CDR2 is SYGVKD in the germline V gene. The V gene end was trimmed by 6 bases and the J gene end by 3 bases; junction bases not matched to a gene: 4. CDR3 size: 13 residues. The CDR3 coding sequence is TGTGCCATCAGACAAGGGACAGAAGAGACCCAGTACTTC. Protein: CAIRQGTEETQYF.